This T cell receptor (beta chain) was identified in a study of blood T cell repertoires in COVID-19. Whole-study context: Donors in the United States, Italy and Spain gave samples during acute or convalescent COVID-19. T cells, B-cell-depleted T cells, or PBMCs provided the cDNA or gDNA that served as material.

Original methodology: Reference gene primer amplification gave estimated nucleated cell counts. Only in-frame clones appear in the TCRdb table, and some are missing; sequencing was by immunoSEQ multiplex PCR. Clone size and the V and J calls come from that table; the DNA yielded D and trimming. Counted here are about 110,000 clones, 88% occurring once; the ten biggest clones make up 3.3%. The sequencing sample was made of peripheral blood. The clonotype originates from a woman between 45 and 60 years old with acute or convalescent COVID-19.

The CDR3 loop reads CASSVQGKSFF. The CDR3 DNA is TGTGCCAGCAGTGTACAGGGGAAATCTTTCTTT. J is TRBJ1-1 and V is TRBV25-1; 7 nucleotides line up with TRBD1. The CDR3 consists of 11 residues. Germline CDR1 reads MGHDK; CDR2 reads SYGVNS. After removal of 4 bases from V and 12 bases from J, the junction contained 5 bases not matched to a gene.